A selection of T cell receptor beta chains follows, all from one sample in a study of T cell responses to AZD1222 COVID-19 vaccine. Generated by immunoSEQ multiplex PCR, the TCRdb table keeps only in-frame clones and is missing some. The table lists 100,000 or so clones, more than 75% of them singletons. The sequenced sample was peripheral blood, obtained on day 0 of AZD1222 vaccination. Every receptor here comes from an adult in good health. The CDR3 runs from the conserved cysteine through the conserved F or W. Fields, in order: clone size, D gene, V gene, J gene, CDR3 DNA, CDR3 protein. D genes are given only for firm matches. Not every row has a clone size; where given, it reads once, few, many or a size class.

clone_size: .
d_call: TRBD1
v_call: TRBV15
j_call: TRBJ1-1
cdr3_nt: TGTGCCACCAGCAGAGATCCGACAGGGTTGGGCACTGAAGCTTTCTTT
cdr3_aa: CATSRDPTGLGTEAFF

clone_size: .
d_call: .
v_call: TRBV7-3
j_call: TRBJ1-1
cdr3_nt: TGTGCCAGCAGCTTAGTCAGGGAACAGAACACTGAAGCTTTCTTT
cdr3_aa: CASSLVREQNTEAFF

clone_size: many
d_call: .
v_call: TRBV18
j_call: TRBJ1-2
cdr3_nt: TGTGCCAGCTCACCACCGATCAGCTATGGCTACACCTTC
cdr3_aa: CASSPPISYGYTF

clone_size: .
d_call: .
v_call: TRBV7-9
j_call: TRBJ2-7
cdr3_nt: TGTGCCAGCAGCTTAGCGGGGGGGCGGTACGAGCAGTACTTC
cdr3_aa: CASSLAGGRYEQYF

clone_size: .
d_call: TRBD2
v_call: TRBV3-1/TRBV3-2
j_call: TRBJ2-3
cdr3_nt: TGTGCCAGCACCCCGGGGGGAACAGATACGCAGTATTTT
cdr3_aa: CASTPGGTDTQYF

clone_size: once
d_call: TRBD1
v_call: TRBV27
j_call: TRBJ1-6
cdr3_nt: TGTGCCAGCAGTTTATCAGGGGGCTGGACACCCCTCCACTTT
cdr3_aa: CASSLSGGWTPLHF

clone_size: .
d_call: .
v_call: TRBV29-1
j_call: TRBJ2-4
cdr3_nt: TGCAGCGTTGCACCGACAGAAAGGCAAAACATTCAGTACTTC
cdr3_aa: CSVAPTERQNIQYF

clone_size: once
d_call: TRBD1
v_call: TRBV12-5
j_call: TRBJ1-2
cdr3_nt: TGTGCTAGTGCCGGCCCGGGACAGCTCTATGGCTACACCTTC
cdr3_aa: CASAGPGQLYGYTF

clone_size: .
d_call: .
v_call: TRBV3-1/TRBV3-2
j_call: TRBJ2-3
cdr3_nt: TGTGCCAGCACCCCCGCGGGGGCTCTCACAGATACGCAGTATTTT
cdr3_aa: CASTPAGALTDTQYF

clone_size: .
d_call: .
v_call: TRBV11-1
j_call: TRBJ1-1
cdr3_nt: TGTGCCAGCAGCTTACGGCAGGGCACTGAAGCTTTCTTT
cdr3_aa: CASSLRQGTEAFF

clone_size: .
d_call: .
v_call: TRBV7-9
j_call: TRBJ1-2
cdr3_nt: TGTGCCAGCAGCCAAACTTCGGGGGATGGCTACACCTTC
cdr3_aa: CASSQTSGDGYTF

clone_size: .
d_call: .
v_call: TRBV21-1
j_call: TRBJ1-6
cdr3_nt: TGTGCCGGACCCGGCCCCTCCAAGATCCCTCATCAACAGGGGTCGGGGAATTCACCCCTCCACTTT
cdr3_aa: CAGPGPSKIPHQQGSGNSPLHF

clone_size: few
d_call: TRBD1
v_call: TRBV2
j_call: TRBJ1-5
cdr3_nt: TGTGCCAGTAAACCGGGACAGGGCACGAATCAGCCCCAGCATTTT
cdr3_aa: CASKPGQGTNQPQHF

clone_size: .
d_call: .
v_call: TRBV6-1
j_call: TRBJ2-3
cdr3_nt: TGTGCCAGCAGTGATACCGACAGAAGGGGAGTTTGGACAGATACGCAGTATTTT
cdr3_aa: CASSDTDRRGVWTDTQYF

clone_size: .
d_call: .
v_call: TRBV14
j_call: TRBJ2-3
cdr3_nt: TGTGCCAGCAGCCCGGACACAGATACGCAGTATTTT
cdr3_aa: CASSPDTDTQYF

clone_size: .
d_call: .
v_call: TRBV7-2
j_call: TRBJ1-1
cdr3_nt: TGTGCCAGCAGCTTAACAGGCCTCACTGAAGCTTTCTTT
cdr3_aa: CASSLTGLTEAFF